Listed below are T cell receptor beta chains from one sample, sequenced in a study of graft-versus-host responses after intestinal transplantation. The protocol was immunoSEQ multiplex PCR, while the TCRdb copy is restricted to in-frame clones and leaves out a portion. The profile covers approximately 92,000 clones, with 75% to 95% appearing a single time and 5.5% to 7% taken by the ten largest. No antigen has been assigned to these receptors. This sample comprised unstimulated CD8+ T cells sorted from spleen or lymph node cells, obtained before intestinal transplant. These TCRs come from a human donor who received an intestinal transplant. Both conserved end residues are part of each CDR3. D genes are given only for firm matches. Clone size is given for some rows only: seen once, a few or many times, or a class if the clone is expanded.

CDR3nt: TGCAGCGTTGAATCCGGGGCAGGGATCTATGGCTACACCTTC
CDR3aa: CSVESGAGIYGYTF
d_gene: NA
v_gene: TRBV29-1
abundance: once
j_gene: TRBJ1-2

CDR3nt: TGTGCCAGCAGAAGGGTGACTAGCGACCAAGAGACCCAGTACTTC
CDR3aa: CASRRVTSDQETQYF
d_gene: TRBD2
v_gene: TRBV7-6
abundance: NA
j_gene: TRBJ2-5

CDR3nt: TGTGCCAGCAGCCAGGCTGACAGCAGCAATCAGCCCCAGCATTTT
CDR3aa: CASSQADSSNQPQHF
d_gene: NA
v_gene: TRBV4-2
abundance: NA
j_gene: TRBJ1-5

CDR3nt: TGTGCCAGCAGCTCGACGACTAGCGGGGGGTTTTTAGAGACCCAGTACTTC
CDR3aa: CASSSTTSGGFLETQYF
d_gene: TRBD2
v_gene: TRBV11-2
abundance: NA
j_gene: TRBJ2-5

CDR3nt: TGTGCCAGCAGCGCTCGGTACGAGCAGTACTTC
CDR3aa: CASSARYEQYF
d_gene: NA
v_gene: TRBV5-6
abundance: NA
j_gene: TRBJ2-7

CDR3nt: TGTGCCAGCAGTGGATGGGGCACCTACAATGAGCAGTTCTTC
CDR3aa: CASSGWGTYNEQFF
d_gene: NA
v_gene: TRBV25-1
abundance: NA
j_gene: TRBJ2-1

CDR3nt: TGTGCCAGCAGTTTAGTCCTTGGCAGCCCCTATGGCTACACCTTC
CDR3aa: CASSLVLGSPYGYTF
d_gene: NA
v_gene: TRBV28
abundance: NA
j_gene: TRBJ1-2

CDR3nt: TGTGCCAGCAGTTTACTAGCGGGAGGGGTGAGAGACAATGAGCAGTTCTTC
CDR3aa: CASSLLAGGVRDNEQFF
d_gene: TRBD2
v_gene: TRBV27
abundance: NA
j_gene: TRBJ2-1

CDR3nt: TGTGCCAGCAGCCCCGGCCCAGCCGAGTGGACCTACGAGCAGTACTTC
CDR3aa: CASSPGPAEWTYEQYF
d_gene: NA
v_gene: TRBV7-6
abundance: NA
j_gene: TRBJ2-7

CDR3nt: TGTGCCAGCAGTTCTGGGGAGGGAGGGACAGATACGCAGTATTTT
CDR3aa: CASSSGEGGTDTQYF
d_gene: TRBD2
v_gene: TRBV7-3
abundance: NA
j_gene: TRBJ2-3

CDR3nt: TGTGCCAGCAGCGTAGAAGGGTCCTCCTACGAGCAGTACTTC
CDR3aa: CASSVEGSSYEQYF
d_gene: NA
v_gene: TRBV9
abundance: NA
j_gene: TRBJ2-7

CDR3nt: TGTGCCAGCAGCTCCGGGACAGGGGAGCTTGACGAGCAGTACTTC
CDR3aa: CASSSGTGELDEQYF
d_gene: TRBD1
v_gene: TRBV6-1
abundance: NA
j_gene: TRBJ2-7

CDR3nt: TGTGCCAGCACGGCCCAGTTCAGCCCGAGTTCACCCCTCCACTTT
CDR3aa: CASTAQFSPSSPLHF
d_gene: NA
v_gene: TRBV28
abundance: NA
j_gene: TRBJ1-6

CDR3nt: TGTGCCAGCAGCCTGAAGGGGGAAGTGTATAATTCACCCCTCCACTTT
CDR3aa: CASSLKGEVYNSPLHF
d_gene: NA
v_gene: TRBV5-6
abundance: NA
j_gene: TRBJ1-6

CDR3nt: TGTGCCACCAGCACCCGGACAGGTAAAAACACTGAAGCTTTCTTT
CDR3aa: CATSTRTGKNTEAFF
d_gene: TRBD1
v_gene: TRBV15
abundance: NA
j_gene: TRBJ1-1

CDR3nt: TGTGCCAGCAGCCATCTGGGGGGAGTGGGTCCCTACAATGAGCAGTTCTTC
CDR3aa: CASSHLGGVGPYNEQFF
d_gene: NA
v_gene: TRBV7-2
abundance: once
j_gene: TRBJ2-1

CDR3nt: TGTGCCAGCACCCCCGGGGTAGCCAAAAACATTCAGTACTTC
CDR3aa: CASTPGVAKNIQYF
d_gene: NA
v_gene: TRBV28
abundance: NA
j_gene: TRBJ2-4

CDR3nt: TGTGCCAGCAGCCCCTTGGGGGGTTTGGGTGAGCAGTACTTC
CDR3aa: CASSPLGGLGEQYF
d_gene: NA
v_gene: TRBV5-4
abundance: NA
j_gene: TRBJ2-7

CDR3nt: TGTGCCAGCAGTTACAACCCGGGACTAGGAGGTAACGAGCAGTACTTC
CDR3aa: CASSYNPGLGGNEQYF
d_gene: TRBD2
v_gene: TRBV7-9
abundance: once
j_gene: TRBJ2-7

CDR3nt: TGTGCCAGCAGAACTAATAGGGGTGAGCAGTTCTTC
CDR3aa: CASRTNRGEQFF
d_gene: NA
v_gene: TRBV7-9
abundance: few
j_gene: TRBJ2-1

CDR3nt: TGTGCCAGCAGTTACGCCGTTGCGGGAGGATACGAGCAGTACTTC
CDR3aa: CASSYAVAGGYEQYF
d_gene: TRBD2
v_gene: TRBV6-5
abundance: NA
j_gene: TRBJ2-7

CDR3nt: TGTGCCAGCAGCTTAGTGGGGGGAGAAGCTTTCTTT
CDR3aa: CASSLVGGEAFF
d_gene: NA
v_gene: TRBV7-6
abundance: NA
j_gene: TRBJ1-1

CDR3nt: TGCAGCGTTGAAGACCAATCCTACGAGCAGTACTTC
CDR3aa: CSVEDQSYEQYF
d_gene: NA
v_gene: TRBV29-1
abundance: once
j_gene: TRBJ2-7

CDR3nt: TGCGCCAGCAGTACCTCGTTAGGTAACCCTGAAGCTTTCTTT
CDR3aa: CASSTSLGNPEAFF
d_gene: NA
v_gene: TRBV5-1
abundance: NA
j_gene: TRBJ1-1

CDR3nt: TGTGCCTGGAGTGTTGGTCTAGCGCGCACAGATACGCAGTATTTT
CDR3aa: CAWSVGLARTDTQYF
d_gene: NA
v_gene: TRBV30
abundance: NA
j_gene: TRBJ2-3

CDR3nt: TGTGCCAGCAGCTTAGGCCTCAGCGGGGCTAGCTCCTACAATGAGCAGTTCTTC
CDR3aa: CASSLGLSGASSYNEQFF
d_gene: TRBD2
v_gene: TRBV13
abundance: NA
j_gene: TRBJ2-1

CDR3nt: TGCGCCAGCAGCCAAGATTGGGCAGGCCCCTACGAGCAGTACTTC
CDR3aa: CASSQDWAGPYEQYF
d_gene: NA
v_gene: TRBV4-1
abundance: NA
j_gene: TRBJ2-7

CDR3nt: TGCAGCGCTGAACAGGGAGAAGGCTACGAGCAGTACTTC
CDR3aa: CSAEQGEGYEQYF
d_gene: NA
v_gene: TRBV29-1
abundance: NA
j_gene: TRBJ2-7

CDR3nt: TGTGCCAGCAGTGAGATGACAGGGCTCAACTATGGCTACACCTTC
CDR3aa: CASSEMTGLNYGYTF
d_gene: TRBD1
v_gene: TRBV25-1
abundance: NA
j_gene: TRBJ1-2

CDR3nt: TGCAGCCTCAAGACTAGCGGGATTGAGGTTGAGCAGTTCTTC
CDR3aa: CSLKTSGIEVEQFF
d_gene: TRBD2
v_gene: TRBV29-1
abundance: NA
j_gene: TRBJ2-1

CDR3nt: TGTGCCAGCAGCTTGGGCGTGCCTACGTGGACAGGGGGCGGACTAGATACGCAGTATTTT
CDR3aa: CASSLGVPTWTGGGLDTQYF
d_gene: TRBD1
v_gene: TRBV7-6
abundance: NA
j_gene: TRBJ2-3

CDR3nt: TGCGCCAGCAGCAGGGACACCGGGGAGCTGTTTTTT
CDR3aa: CASSRDTGELFF
d_gene: NA
v_gene: TRBV5-1
abundance: NA
j_gene: TRBJ2-2

CDR3nt: TGTGCCAGCAGTCTGGCGCGGGGGGCGGGCAATGAGCAGTTCTTC
CDR3aa: CASSLARGAGNEQFF
d_gene: TRBD2
v_gene: TRBV6-5
abundance: NA
j_gene: TRBJ2-1

CDR3nt: TGTGCCAGCTTAGAGCGGGGTACCCAAGAGACCCAGTACTTC
CDR3aa: CASLERGTQETQYF
d_gene: TRBD2
v_gene: TRBV13
abundance: NA
j_gene: TRBJ2-5

CDR3nt: TGTGCCATCAGCCGACCTTTGCTAGCGGGGTCTCCCTACGAGCAGTACTTC
CDR3aa: CAISRPLLAGSPYEQYF
d_gene: TRBD2
v_gene: TRBV10-3
abundance: NA
j_gene: TRBJ2-7

CDR3nt: TGTGCCTGGAGTGGGACAGTCAATGAGCAGTTCTTC
CDR3aa: CAWSGTVNEQFF
d_gene: NA
v_gene: TRBV30
abundance: NA
j_gene: TRBJ2-1

CDR3nt: TGTGCCAGCAGCTCTTGGTACCCGGGACCATTCTACGAGCAGTACTTC
CDR3aa: CASSSWYPGPFYEQYF
d_gene: NA
v_gene: TRBV4-2
abundance: NA
j_gene: TRBJ2-7

CDR3nt: TGTGCCAGCAGCTTAGGGGACAGATTTTACGAGCAGTACTTC
CDR3aa: CASSLGDRFYEQYF
d_gene: TRBD1
v_gene: TRBV7-6
abundance: NA
j_gene: TRBJ2-7

CDR3nt: TGTGCCAGTAGCCCTAGCGGATACGAGCAGTACTTC
CDR3aa: CASSPSGYEQYF
d_gene: TRBD2
v_gene: TRBV19
abundance: NA
j_gene: TRBJ2-7

CDR3nt: TGTGCCAGCAGACCCCTTGGTGGTGGTACCGGGGAGCTGTTTTTT
CDR3aa: CASRPLGGGTGELFF
d_gene: NA
v_gene: TRBV6-5
abundance: NA
j_gene: TRBJ2-2

CDR3nt: TGTGCCAGCAGTTCTTACAGGGGCGAGCAGTACTTC
CDR3aa: CASSSYRGEQYF
d_gene: TRBD1
v_gene: TRBV6-5
abundance: NA
j_gene: TRBJ2-7

CDR3nt: TGTGCCAGCAGTTTATCGGGGGGAGGTCCGTTCTTC
CDR3aa: CASSLSGGGPFF
d_gene: NA
v_gene: TRBV27
abundance: NA
j_gene: TRBJ2-1

CDR3nt: TGTGCCAGCAGTGAACTGGGGAACGGACTCTCCTACAATGAGCAGTTCTTC
CDR3aa: CASSELGNGLSYNEQFF
d_gene: NA
v_gene: TRBV6-1
abundance: NA
j_gene: TRBJ2-1

CDR3nt: TGTGCCAGTAGTATAGGGGGGAACACTGAAGCTTTCTTT
CDR3aa: CASSIGGNTEAFF
d_gene: NA
v_gene: TRBV19
abundance: few
j_gene: TRBJ1-1

CDR3nt: TGTGCCAGCAGCGCACAGACCACAGATACGCAGTATTTT
CDR3aa: CASSAQTTDTQYF
d_gene: NA
v_gene: TRBV9
abundance: NA
j_gene: TRBJ2-3

CDR3nt: TGTGCCACCAGCCCCGATCTAGGTACAGGTCTGGAAGAGACCCAGTACTTC
CDR3aa: CATSPDLGTGLEETQYF
d_gene: NA
v_gene: TRBV15
abundance: NA
j_gene: TRBJ2-5

CDR3nt: TGTGCCAGAGACGGAGTAAACACTGAAGCTTTCTTT
CDR3aa: CARDGVNTEAFF
d_gene: NA
v_gene: TRBV2
abundance: NA
j_gene: TRBJ1-1

CDR3nt: TGTGCCAGCAGCCAAGGTGGGGGACAAGAGACCCAGTACTTC
CDR3aa: CASSQGGGQETQYF
d_gene: NA
v_gene: TRBV14
abundance: NA
j_gene: TRBJ2-5

CDR3nt: TGCGCCAGCAGCCGCGCAATTAAGGGGTCCTACGAGCAGTACTTC
CDR3aa: CASSRAIKGSYEQYF
d_gene: NA
v_gene: TRBV4-1
abundance: NA
j_gene: TRBJ2-7

CDR3nt: TGTGCCAGCAGTGCTGGGCCTATTCTCTATGGCTACACCTTC
CDR3aa: CASSAGPILYGYTF
d_gene: NA
v_gene: TRBV2
abundance: NA
j_gene: TRBJ1-2

CDR3nt: TGTGCCAGCAGCTTTGTGAACACTGAAGCTTTCTTT
CDR3aa: CASSFVNTEAFF
d_gene: NA
v_gene: TRBV7-9
abundance: NA
j_gene: TRBJ1-1

CDR3nt: TGTGCCAGCAGTTTATGGCTAGCTTATGAGCAGTTCTTC
CDR3aa: CASSLWLAYEQFF
d_gene: NA
v_gene: TRBV28
abundance: NA
j_gene: TRBJ2-1